These 14 T cell receptor beta chains were all obtained from the same sample, sequenced in a study of immune evolution from preneoplasia to lung adenocarcinoma (dated by TCRdb to the early 2020s). The library came from the immunoSEQ multiplex PCR assay. TCRdb provides this immuneACCESS table in a form limited to in-frame rearrangements. Some clones are lacking; in checked studies, under half of them reflect an unresolved V gene, and why the rest are absent is not known. Present in this sample are under 6,500 clones, around 78% of which were seen just once. Around 7.6% of the sample is held by the ten biggest clonotypes. Sequenced input: FFPE minimally invasive lung adenocarcinoma tissue. The cell subset or site label on this specimen signifies: micro-invasive lung adenocarcinoma (MIA). The origin of the receptors is a person between 55 and 80 years old with lung adenocarcinoma.

The chain joins TRBV4-2 to TRBJ1-2, with TRBD1 as a possible D gene (6 bases). There are 16 residues in the CDR3. Germline V gene sequence: CDR1 LGHNA, CDR2 YNFKEQ. Trimming shortened V by 1 base and J by 2 bases, and 14 bases separated the two germline ends. The CDR3 region has the DNA TGTGCCAGCAGCCAAGGCCAGGGGATGCCAAACTATGGCTACACCTTC. The encoded protein is CASSQGQGMPNYGYTF.

This clone was seen a handful of times. This chain connects TRBV5-6 to TRBJ2-7, with 7 bases matching TRBD1. The CDR3 consists of 12 residues. Germline CDR1 and CDR2: SGHDT and YYEEEE. V shed 0 bases and J 6 bases; nucleotides not matched to a gene: 0. This chain's CDR3 is CASSLAGGEQYF. The CDR3 coding sequence is TGTGCCAGCAGCTTGGCAGGGGGCGAGCAGTACTTC.

The chain is built from TRBV5-4 and TRBJ2-3; 13 bases map to TRBD2. Germline V gene lookup returns CDR1 SGHNT and CDR2 YYREEE (reference sequence). Trimming took 5 bases from V and 5 from J; bases not matched to a gene: 8. This CDR3 has 16 residues. The CDR3 reads CASRPTSGRAGDTQYF. CDR3 coding DNA: TGTGCCAGCAGGCCTACTAGCGGGAGGGCCGGAGATACGCAGTATTTT.

The CDR3 here is CSVEDRSRGMNTEAFF. CDR3 coding DNA: TGCAGCGTTGAAGATCGGTCCAGGGGGATGAACACTGAAGCTTTCTTT. The chain recombines TRBV29-1 with TRBJ1-1; 7 nucleotides agree with TRBD1. Germline CDR1 and CDR2: SQVTM and ANQGSEA. The CDR3 extends over 16 amino acids. V lost 0 bases, J lost 0 bases, and 7 bases stayed unmatched.

The CDR3 spells CASGTSVDYEQYF. The CDR3 region has the DNA TGCGCCAGCGGGACTAGCGTGGACTACGAGCAGTACTTC. V gene TRBV4-1 combines with J gene TRBJ2-7; 10 bases fit TRBD2. Germline V lookup: CDR1 MGHRA, CDR2 YSYEKL. Trimming at V came to 8 bases and at J to 3 bases, leaving 4 bases not matched to a gene. CDR3 length: 13 residues.

This clone appeared a few times. The junction does not match germline at one end; this may be a read error. The V and J genes are TRBV29-1 and TRBJ2-3; D gene uncertain. The CDR3 has 11 amino acids. In germline, CDR1 is SQVTM, CDR2 ANQGSEA. CDR3 residues: CSAENTDTQYF. CDR3 DNA sequence: TGCAGCGCTGAAAACACAGATACGCAGTATTTT.

The chain joins TRBV15 to TRBJ2-1; D is perhaps TRBD2 (5 bases). Germline CDR1 LNHNV, CDR2 YYDKDF (reference sequence). V shed 2 bases and J shed 6 bases, with 17 bases lying between them. This CDR3 is built from 16 residues. Written as DNA, the CDR3 is TGTGCCACCAGCAGAACTGGAGGTGGGGTCCGCAATGAGCAGTTCTTC. Its protein is CATSRTGGGVRNEQFF.

The genes are TRBV2 and TRBJ2-2; no firm D call. This CDR3 spans 12 amino acids. V was shortened by 9 bases and J by 2 bases, with 7 bases between the two germline ends. In germline, CDR1 is SNHLY, CDR2 FYNNEI. CDR3 coding DNA: TGTGCCAGACTTAGAAACACCGGGGAGCTGTTTTTT. This codes for CARLRNTGELFF.

V gene TRBV7-2 combines with J gene TRBJ2-5, with D unclear. Germline V lookup: CDR1 SGHTA, CDR2 FQGNSA. This CDR3 is 17 amino acids long. Deletions cut 1 base from V and 4 bases from J, with 19 bases between. The CDR3: CASSLELFRQELETQYF. Here the CDR3 DNA reads TGTGCCAGCAGCTTAGAATTGTTCAGGCAGGAGCTAGAGACCCAGTACTTC.

V usage is TRBV4-2 and J usage is TRBJ2-2, with D possibly matching TRBD1 (6 bases). V was pared by 0 bases and J by 6 bases, with 17 bases between. Germline CDR1 reads LGHNA; CDR2 reads YNFKEQ. This CDR3 spans 17 amino acids. The CDR3 sequence is CASSQEGGQGFAGELFF. CDR3 DNA: TGTGCCAGCAGCCAAGAAGGGGGTCAGGGGTTCGCCGGGGAGCTGTTTTTT.

The J gene is TRBJ2-2, the V gene TRBV19; TRBD2 is a possible D gene (6 bases). The V gene's germline CDR1 is LNHDA and CDR2 SQIVND (reference sequence). V lost 0 bases and J lost 3, with 8 bases in between. The CDR3 is 15 residues long. CDR3 in DNA: TGTGCCAGTAGTATAGAGCCGGGGGACACCGGGGAGCTGTTTTTT. Protein product: CASSIEPGDTGELFF.

This chain uses TRBV28 with TRBJ1-3, with 7 bases identical to TRBD1. The CDR3 runs 14 residues. CDR1 and CDR2 (germline): MDHEN, SYDVKM. Germline trimming cut 6 bases from V and 4 bases from J; bases unmatched to any gene: 6. The CDR3 reads CASREQGTGNTIYF. The DNA for the CDR3 is TGTGCCAGCAGGGAACAGGGGACAGGAAACACCATATATTTT. The whole variable domain, remainder taken from reference TRBV28 and TRBJ1-3, is DVKVTQSSRYLVKRTGEKVFLECVQDMDHENMFWYRQDPGLGLRLIYFSYDVKMKEKGDIPEGYSVSREKKERFSLILESASTNQTSMYLCASREQGTGNTIYFGEGSWLTVV.

The chain uses TRBV27 and TRBJ2-7; D is unclear. The length of the CDR3 is 12 residues. Germline lookup yields CDR1 MNHEY and CDR2 SMNVEV (reference sequence). The V end lost 5 bases, the J end lost 3 bases, and 8 bases lay between the germline ends. This CDR3 reads CASSQSGYEQYF. DNA of the CDR3: TGTGCCAGCAGTCAAAGTGGCTACGAGCAGTACTTC.

J is TRBJ2-3 and V is TRBV6-1; D uncertain. The CDR3 is made up of 13 amino acids. The germline gives CDR1 MNHNS, CDR2 SASEGT. Trimming left V 0 bases short and J 2 bases short, with 3 bases between. The CDR3 protein is CASSEAYTDTQYF. The DNA for the CDR3 is TGTGCCAGCAGTGAAGCTTACACAGATACGCAGTATTTT.